These 14 T cell receptor beta chains came from one sample sequenced in a study of vaccination and CD4 T cells after COVID-19. The Oncomine TCR Beta short-read assay was what sequenced the DNA obtained from cultured CD4+ T cells. TCRdb reprocessed the PCR reads via MiXCR and lists one record per CDR3 protein. This sample has thousands of distinct CDR3 sequences, with approximately 78% found just once. Described treatment: approximately nine-day PBMC culture with coronavirus spike peptide pools or control peptides (ViraFEST assay). Which antigens these TCRs recognize remains unknown. Sequenced input: CD4+ T cells from blood, cultured in vitro. The receptors derive from a human donor who had recovered from COVID-19.

The chain joins TRBV20-1 to TRBJ2-3, with 7 bases fitting TRBD1. Per germline, CDR1 DFQATT and CDR2 SNEGSKA (reference sequence). There are 18 residues in the CDR3. V shed 1 base and J 0 bases; nucleotides not matched to a gene: 13. The CDR3: CSARGGQSGMTSTDTQYF. CDR3 nucleotide sequence: TGCAGTGCTAGAGGGGGACAGTCGGGGATGACTAGCACAGATACGCAGTATTTT.

The V call is TRBV19, the J call TRBJ2-7; D remains unclear. Trimming removed 3 bases from V and 2 bases from J, with 8 bases in between. CDR3 size: 13 residues. Germline assignment: CDR1 LNHDA and CDR2 SQIVND (reference sequence). In DNA form, the CDR3 reads TGTGCCAGTAGTATCTCTGGGACCTACGAGCAGTACTTC. It translates to CASSISGTYEQYF.

This chain connects TRBV7-3 to TRBJ1-1; D is possibly TRBD1 (6 bases). Germline V gives CDR1 SGHTA, CDR2 FQGTGA. Trimming took off 5 bases at V and 7 bases at J, with 14 bases between the two ends. The CDR3 totals 13 residues. Here the CDR3 reads CASSQVGAGEAFF. CDR3 coding DNA: TGTGCCAGCAGCCAAGTGGGGGCCGGTGAAGCTTTCTTT.

The J gene is TRBJ2-6, the V gene TRBV5-1; TRBD2 agrees at 8 bases. Germline V gives CDR1 SGHRS, CDR2 YFSETQ. V was clipped by 3 bases and J by 0 bases; unmatched bases: 17. The CDR3 sequence is 21 residues long. CDR3 sequence reads: CASSSLGGGKEGPSGANVLTF. In nucleotides, the CDR3 is TGCGCCAGCAGCTCCCTCGGGGGGGGGAAGGAGGGCCCCTCTGGGGCCAACGTCCTGACTTTC. The full variable domain, completed using reference TRBV5-1 and TRBJ2-6, is KAGVTQTPRYLIKTRGQQVTLSCSPISGHRSVSWYQQTPGQGLQFLFEYFSETQRNKGNFPGRFSGRQFSNSRSEMNVSTLELGDSALYLCASSSLGGGKEGPSGANVLTFGAGSRLTVL.

Turning to this clonotype: At one of its ends the junction is not consistent with the germline gene, which may arise from a read error. The chain uses TRBV7-6 and TRBJ1-3; 7 nucleotides match TRBD1. This CDR3 has 12 residues. Germline V gene sequence: CDR1 SGHVS, CDR2 FNYEAQ. The CDR3 DNA reads as TGTGCCAGCAGCCTCTATGGACAGGCCTCGTTTTTT. This gives the protein CASSLYGQASFF.

J is TRBJ1-1 and V is TRBV6-1, with 8 bases fitting TRBD1. Germline V lookup: CDR1 MNHNS, CDR2 SASEGT. CDR3 length equals 14 residues. The J segment lost 9 bases and the V segment lost 7 bases, leaving 13 bases of the junction unmatched. CDR3 nucleotides: TGTGCCAGCACCCAACTCCGGACAGGGCAAAAAGCTTTCTTT. Encoded protein: CASTQLRTGQKAFF.

J is TRBJ1-5 and V is TRBV7-8; TRBD1 might be the D (6 bases). V lost 0 bases and J 1 base, leaving 10 bases between the germline ends. This CDR3 comprises 16 residues. Looked up from germline, CDR1 is SGHVS and CDR2 is FQNEAQ. The CDR3 DNA follows: TGTGCCAGCAGCTTAGCGGGGGGCAAAAGCAATCAGCCCCAGCATTTT. Translating gives CASSLAGGKSNQPQHF.

The chain employs TRBV4-1 and TRBJ1-2; the D gene is possibly TRBD1 (5 bases). The CDR3 totals 17 residues. Germline V lookup: CDR1 MGHRA, CDR2 YSYEKL. With 1 base removed from V and 2 bases from J, the gap between germline ends came to 17 bases. This CDR3 reads CASSQGSVGGRNYGYTF. The CDR3 DNA follows: TGCGCCAGCAGCCAAGGTTCGGTCGGGGGTCGAAACTATGGCTACACCTTC.

The CDR3 nucleotides are TGTGCCAGCTCACCCGGGACAGGGACCTACGAGCAGTACTTC. It specifies CASSPGTGTYEQYF. This chain joins TRBV19 and TRBJ2-7; 9 positions match TRBD1. Germline CDR1 LNHDA, CDR2 SQIVND (reference sequence). This CDR3 has 14 amino acids. V gave up 9 bases and J gave up 2 bases; unmatched junction bases: 8. The entire variable domain, with the rest obtained from reference TRBV19 and TRBJ2-7, is as follows: DGGITQSPKYLFRKEGQNVTLSCEQNLNHDAMYWYRQDPGQGLRLIYYSQIVNDFQKGDIAEGYSVSREKKESFPLTVTSAQKNPTAFYLCASSPGTGTYEQYFGPGTRLTVT.

This clonotype was picked up a small number of times. The rearrangement uses TRBV10-2 and TRBJ1-1; D is unresolved. The CDR3 sequence is 12 residues long. With 6 bases removed from V and 6 bases from J, the gap between germline ends came to 11 bases. CDR1 is WSHSY and CDR2 is SAAADI in the germline V gene. The CDR3 is CASRTTVAEAFF. The DNA for the CDR3 is TGCGCCAGCAGAACTACAGTGGCTGAAGCTTTCTTT.

The chain links TRBV6-1 to TRBJ2-2; D is uncertain. Germline V CDR1 and CDR2: MNHNS, SASEGT. Trimming left V 7 bases short and J 1 base short, with 1 base between. The CDR3 totals 11 residues. The CDR3 sequence: CASKNTGELFF. CDR3 DNA sequence: TGTGCCAGCAAGAACACCGGGGAGCTGTTTTTT.

The chain has TRBV5-1 and TRBJ1-2, with unresolved D. In germline, CDR1 is SGHRS, CDR2 YFSETQ. Trimming removed 0 bases at V and 5 bases at J, with 11 bases between. This CDR3 comprises 14 residues. Written as DNA, the CDR3 is TGCGCCAGCAGCTTGGAAGGTGTTGAGTATGGCTACACCTTC. Translation: CASSLEGVEYGYTF.

This clonotype came up once. The J gene is TRBJ2-3, the V gene TRBV10-1, with 7 bases identical to TRBD2. Germline V gene sequence: CDR1 WNHNN, CDR2 SYGVQD (reference sequence). The trim removed 4 bases at V and 8 bases at J, leaving 9 bases unmatched. The CDR3 totals 14 residues. CDR3 amino acids: CASSGPEIAGTQYF. As DNA, the CDR3 is TGCGCCAGCAGTGGACCGGAGATAGCGGGTACGCAGTATTTT.

The rearrangement links TRBV7-3 to TRBJ2-3; a possible D gene is TRBD1 (5 bases). The CDR3 consists of 16 residues. Trimming shortened V by 4 bases and J by 4 bases, and 18 bases separated the two germline ends. Germline values: CDR1 SGHTA, CDR2 FQGTGA. This CDR3 reads CASSSNGALGADTQYF. The CDR3 DNA is TGTGCCAGCAGCTCCAACGGAGCGTTAGGGGCAGATACGCAGTATTTT.